This T cell receptor beta chain is from a study of shared clonotypes between healthy human individuals. At the level of the study: The cohort had two women and a few men, ages 18 to 49. The study used three CD4 naive, three CD4 memory, two CD8 naive and one CD8 memory plate per donor.

Germline V gives CDR1 MGHRA, CDR2 YSYEKL. CDR3 length: 16 residues. The germline V and J ends were trimmed by 0 bases and 2 bases, with 11 bases remaining between them. Profiled with immunoSEQ multiplex PCR; TCRdb holds only in-frame clones, not every one. Here the sample spans over a million clones, more than 65% being singletons. Study donors comprised healthy, HIV-negative adults devoid of recent acute infection or vaccination. The receptor was isolated from a young man in good health. The material sequenced was memory CD4+ T cells sorted from blood. Noted subset: CD45RA-negative fraction. The chain is built from TRBV4-1 and TRBJ2-4, with D tentatively TRBD1 (6 bases). In DNA, the CDR3 is TGCGCCAGCAGCCAAGAGTCAGGGGCACCCAAAAACATTCAGTACTTC. It encodes CASSQESGAPKNIQYF.